Following are 28 T cell receptor beta chains from one sample sequenced in a study of blood T cell repertoires in COVID-19. Method: immunoSEQ multiplex PCR; TCRdb's copy keeps in-frame clones and lacks some. Of roughly 90,000 clones listed, 80% to 90% are singletons. Sequencing input: peripheral blood. The source is a human donor in a cohort sampled during active COVID-19.

This sequence joins TRBV28 and TRBJ2-7, with TRBD1 identical over 9 bases. The CDR3 is 13 amino acids. Per the germline V gene, CDR1 is MDHEN and CDR2 is SYDVKM. The V gene end was trimmed by 5 bases and the J gene end by 5 bases; junction bases not matched to a gene: 4. The CDR3 loop is CASSTGGNDEQYF. The CDR3 region has the DNA TGTGCCAGCAGTACAGGGGGCAACGACGAGCAGTACTTC.

J is TRBJ1-4 and V is TRBV4-1, with TRBD1 matching over 7 bases. Looked up from germline, CDR1 is MGHRA and CDR2 is YSYEKL. Trimming removed 1 base from V and 5 bases from J; junction bases left unmatched: 7. The length of the CDR3 is 16 residues. DNA of the CDR3: TGCGCCAGCAGCCAAGTCGGGGCAGGGGGGAATGAAAAACTGTTTTTT. This translates into CASSQVGAGGNEKLFF.

This CDR3 is CASSLVHRDQETQYF. The CDR3 DNA is TGTGCCAGCAGCTTAGTTCACAGGGACCAAGAGACCCAGTACTTC. This chain connects TRBV7-2 to TRBJ2-5, with D possibly matching TRBD1 (6 bases). The germline V gene encodes CDR1 SGHTA and CDR2 FQGNSA. The CDR3 totals 15 residues. V lost 1 base and J lost 0, with 9 bases in between.

J is TRBJ2-7 and V is TRBV6-6; D is perhaps TRBD1 (6 bases). The CDR3 has 14 residues. The V end lost 6 bases, the J end lost 2 bases, and 14 bases lay between the germline ends. Germline CDR1 reads MNHNY; CDR2 reads SVGAGI (reference sequence). CDR3 nucleotides: TGTGCCAGCAGCCCGGCAGGGGCACCCTACGAGCAGTACTTC. Its translation: CASSPAGAPYEQYF.

The chain links TRBV9 to TRBJ1-4; 7 bases map to TRBD1. This CDR3 comprises 15 residues. V shed 5 bases and J 7 bases; nucleotides not matched to a gene: 11. Germline values: CDR1 SGDLS, CDR2 YYNGEE. The CDR3 DNA reads as TGTGCCAGCAGTACTACAGGGGACCCTGGTGAAAAACTGTTTTTT. Translating gives CASSTTGDPGEKLFF.

The J gene is TRBJ1-2, the V gene TRBV4-1; 8 bases agree with TRBD1. Germline V CDR1 and CDR2: MGHRA, YSYEKL. This CDR3 spans 15 amino acids. V dropped 0 bases and J dropped 8; count of bases not matched to a gene: 8. The CDR3 loop is CASSQDTDRARGYTF. CDR3 nucleotide sequence: TGCGCCAGCAGCCAAGATACGGACAGGGCTAGAGGCTACACCTTC.

V is TRBV5-8 and J is TRBJ2-1; D perhaps matches TRBD1 (6 bases). The V gene's germline CDR1 is SGHTS and CDR2 YDEGEE. The CDR3 contains 14 residues. Trimming shortened V by 10 bases and J by 0 bases, and 14 bases separated the two germline ends. CDR3 DNA: TGTGCCGGAGGACAGTCCTCCTCCTACAATGAGCAGTTCTTC. It yields the protein CAGGQSSSYNEQFF.

This sequence joins TRBV9 and TRBJ2-2; D unresolved. The CDR3 length is 14 residues. Germline V gene lookup returns CDR1 SGDLS and CDR2 YYNGEE. The ends were cut back, 2 bases at V and 1 base at J, with 6 bases in the middle. CDR3 sequence reads: CASSVSGNTGELFF. In DNA form, the CDR3 reads TGTGCCAGCAGCGTGTCGGGGAACACCGGGGAGCTGTTTTTT.

The chain couples TRBV11-2 to TRBJ2-7; D is ambiguous. The ends were cut back, 2 bases at V and 0 bases at J, with 2 bases in the middle. The CDR3 extends over 12 amino acids. Germline V lookup: CDR1 SGHAT, CDR2 FQNNGV. CDR3: CASSLYSYEQYF. As DNA, the CDR3 is TGTGCCAGCAGCTTATACTCCTACGAGCAGTACTTC.

The rearrangement uses TRBV5-4 and TRBJ2-2; possible D gene TRBD2, 7 bases. V was clipped by 3 bases and J by 6 bases, with 21 bases between them. This CDR3 has 17 residues. Germline assignment: CDR1 SGHNT and CDR2 YYREEE (reference sequence). The CDR3 loop reads CASSSEGSGGLSGELFF. The CDR3 DNA reads TGTGCCAGCAGCTCGGAGGGTTCGGGGGGCCTTTCCGGGGAGCTGTTTTTT.

This chain uses TRBV7-8 with TRBJ1-5, with D possibly matching TRBD1 (5 bases). With 0 bases removed from V and 5 bases from J, the gap between germline ends came to 11 bases. In germline, CDR1 is SGHVS, CDR2 FQNEAQ. The CDR3 runs 15 residues. DNA of the CDR3: TGTGCCAGCAGCTTAGCAGGGGAAGTCTATCAGCCCCAGCATTTT. This sequence encodes CASSLAGEVYQPQHF.

This rearrangement joins TRBV7-9 to TRBJ2-7; the match to TRBD1 covers 7 bases. Trimming took 2 bases from V and 3 from J; bases not matched to a gene: 13. CDR1 and CDR2 (germline): SEHNR, FQNEAQ (reference sequence). CDR3 length: 17 residues. This chain's CDR3 is CASSLRGRDSGGYEQYF. Written as DNA, the CDR3 is TGTGCCAGCAGCTTAAGGGGCCGGGACAGCGGAGGCTACGAGCAGTACTTC.

This clone has just one count. V is TRBV9 and J is TRBJ1-2; perhaps TRBD1 as D (5 bases). V was shortened by 3 bases and J by 2 bases, with 17 bases between the two germline ends. The germline V gene has CDR1 SGDLS and CDR2 YYNGEE. This CDR3 is 16 amino acids long. The CDR3 nucleotides read TGTGCCAGCAGCGCTGGGTGGGGGGGAGGCAACTATGGCTACACCTTC. It is translated as CASSAGWGGGNYGYTF.

The V gene is TRBV7-9, the J gene TRBJ1-1, with D possibly matching TRBD1 (5 bases). CDR1 and CDR2 (germline): SEHNR, FQNEAQ (reference sequence). The CDR3 totals 14 residues. Trimming pared 7 bases from V and 6 bases from J, leaving 18 bases between. Here the CDR3 reads CASTLRGSGAEAFF. The CDR3 nucleotides are TGTGCCAGCACCTTGCGGGGGAGTGGGGCTGAAGCTTTCTTT.

The chain uses TRBV15 and TRBJ1-2; 7 bases map to TRBD1. V dropped 5 bases and J dropped 6; count of bases not matched to a gene: 12. The CDR3 is 15 amino acids. The germline gives CDR1 LNHNV, CDR2 YYDKDF (reference sequence). The CDR3 sequence: CATSPGEGGKDGYTF. As DNA, the CDR3 is TGTGCCACCAGCCCGGGAGAAGGGGGCAAGGATGGCTACACCTTC. The full variable domain, completed using reference TRBV15 and TRBJ1-2, is DAMVIQNPRYQVTQFGKPVTLSCSQTLNHNVMYWYQQKSSQAPKLLFHYYDKDFNNEADTPDNFQSRRPNTSFCFLDIRSPGLGDTAMYLCATSPGEGGKDGYTFGSGTRLTVV.

This chain links TRBV5-1 with TRBJ2-3; 8 bases are shared with TRBD2. This CDR3 spans 16 amino acids. Unmatched junction bases numbered 5, after V lost 0 bases and J lost 2 bases. CDR1 and CDR2 from the germline V gene are SGHRS and YFSETQ. CDR3 loop: CASSLDIAGLTDTQYF. For the CDR3, the DNA is TGCGCCAGCAGCTTGGACATAGCGGGACTCACAGATACGCAGTATTTT.

The chain employs TRBV29-1 and TRBJ1-5; possible D gene TRBD1, 5 bases. The V end lost 6 bases, the J end lost 7 bases, and 13 bases lay between the germline ends. The CDR3 consists of 12 residues. In germline, CDR1 is SQVTM, CDR2 ANQGSEA. CDR3 in amino acids: CSVGQKGQPQHF. The CDR3 DNA is TGCAGCGTCGGTCAGAAGGGGCAGCCCCAGCATTTT.

This sequence joins TRBV7-2 and TRBJ1-1; tentatively, D is TRBD1 (5 bases). CDR1 and CDR2 from the germline V gene are SGHTA and FQGNSA. The CDR3 has 14 amino acids. V was pared by 3 bases and J by 1 base, with 9 bases between. The chain's CDR3 is CASSLGLRNTEAFF. In DNA form, the CDR3 reads TGTGCCAGCAGCTTGGGACTCAGGAACACTGAAGCTTTCTTT.

The chain recombines TRBV18 with TRBJ2-4, with D perhaps matching TRBD2 (6 bases). Germline V CDR1 and CDR2: KGHSH, LQKENI. V was pared by 0 bases and J by 4 bases, with 13 bases between. This CDR3 has 16 amino acids. This CDR3 reads CASSPPGGTVKNIQYF. CDR3 sequence (DNA): TGTGCCAGCTCACCACCCGGCGGGACCGTAAAAAACATTCAGTACTTC.

The rearrangement joins TRBV13 to TRBJ2-2; 8 nucleotides align to TRBD1. Germline CDR1 PRHDT, CDR2 FYEKMQ (reference sequence). The CDR3 contains 16 residues. Trimming took 0 bases from V and 1 from J; bases not matched to a gene: 1. CDR3 nucleotide sequence: TGTGCCAGCAGCTTAGGAGGGACAGGGAACACCGGGGAGCTGTTTTTT. This gives the protein CASSLGGTGNTGELFF.

The CDR3 region is CASSEGRGQVINQPQHF. DNA for the CDR3: TGTGCCAGCAGTGAAGGGAGGGGACAGGTGATAAATCAGCCCCAGCATTTT. This sequence joins TRBV6-1 and TRBJ1-5; 8 bases match TRBD1. Germline V gives CDR1 MNHNS, CDR2 SASEGT. There are 17 residues in the CDR3. With V trimmed by 1 base and J by 4 bases, 9 bases remained unmatched.

The chain uses TRBV24-1 and TRBJ1-5; 9 nucleotides align to TRBD1. Germline V gene data show CDR1 as KGHDR and CDR2 as SFDVKD. Germline trimming cut 4 bases from V and 3 bases from J; bases unmatched to any gene: 6. This CDR3 is built from 16 residues. The CDR3, as DNA: TGTGCCACCAGTGAGGGGGACAGGGCCCTCAATCAGCCCCAGCATTTT. It is translated as CATSEGDRALNQPQHF.

The chain is built from TRBV2 and TRBJ1-5; 8 bases align to TRBD1. V gave up 6 bases and J gave up 4 bases; unmatched junction bases: 2. The CDR3 is 13 residues long. Germline loops: CDR1 SNHLY, CDR2 FYNNEI. The CDR3 spells CASSRQGNQPQHF. Here the CDR3 DNA reads TGTGCCAGCAGCCGACAGGGGAATCAGCCCCAGCATTTT.

The V call is TRBV12-3 or TRBV12-4, the J call TRBJ1-2, with 8 bases aligning to TRBD1. The CDR3 runs to 13 residues. Losses at the gene ends were 7 bases for V and 4 bases for J; bases not matched to a gene: 5. In DNA, the CDR3 is TGTGCCAGCAATTCCGGGACAGGCTATGGCTACACCTTC. Amino acids: CASNSGTGYGYTF.

This sequence joins TRBV28 and TRBJ2-3; TRBD1 is a possible D gene (7 bases). The CDR3 runs 16 residues. The germline gives CDR1 MDHEN, CDR2 SYDVKM. V was cut by 8 bases and J by 6 bases, with 24 bases left in between. CDR3 sequence: CASRGKGGYSVDTQYF. The CDR3 nucleotides read TGTGCCAGCCGGGGGAAAGGGGGCTATTCGGTTGATACGCAGTATTTT. The full variable domain, completed using reference TRBV28 and TRBJ2-3, is DVKVTQSSRYLVKRTGEKVFLECVQDMDHENMFWYRQDPGLGLRLIYFSYDVKMKEKGDIPEGYSVSREKKERFSLILESASTNQTSMYLCASRGKGGYSVDTQYFGPGTRLTVL.

This sequence joins TRBV19 and TRBJ2-4; 9 bases align to TRBD1. This CDR3 has 16 residues. Germline trimming cut 4 bases from V and 0 bases from J; bases unmatched to any gene: 4. CDR1 is LNHDA, CDR2 SQIVND, per germline (reference sequence). The CDR3 DNA is TGTGCCAGTAGTAGAGGACAGGGGCTAGCCAAAAACATTCAGTACTTC. Its translation: CASSRGQGLAKNIQYF.

This chain links TRBV29-1 with TRBJ2-3, with a possible D match to TRBD2 (5 bases). The V end was cut by 3 bases, the J end by 3 bases, with 13 bases between. Germline lookup yields CDR1 SQVTM and CDR2 ANQGSEA. CDR3 size: 14 residues. The CDR3 loop reads CSVDGESGTDTQYF. The CDR3 DNA follows: TGCAGCGTTGATGGGGAGTCGGGGACAGATACGCAGTATTTT.

The chain carries TRBV12-1 and TRBJ2-3; TRBD2 is the table's D call and was not checked against the DNA. TRBV12-1 is designated a pseudogene. CDR3 length equals 20 residues. CDR3 bases: TGTGCCAGCAGCTTTTCATGGGGTAGCGGGATGAGGGGGGGCACAGATACGCAGTATTTT. It yields the protein CASSFSWGSGMRGGTDTQYF.